This passage covers 26 T cell receptor beta chains from one sample sequenced in a study of T cell responses to AZD1222 COVID-19 vaccine. Here immunoSEQ multiplex PCR was the method, and the copy in TCRdb shows in-frame clones only, minus some. The table lists about 150,000 clones, 80% to 95% of them singletons. Sequencing was performed on peripheral blood, taken 28 days after the second AZD1222 dose. The origin of the receptors is an adult who received the AZD1222 COVID-19 vaccine.

This sequence joins TRBV9 and TRBJ2-4; D gene ambiguous. CDR1 and CDR2 from the germline V gene are SGDLS and YYNGEE. V was shortened by 2 bases and J by 1 base, with 7 bases between the two germline ends. The length of the CDR3 is 14 residues. DNA of the CDR3: TGTGCCAGCAGCGTTGGGTGGGCCAAAAACATTCAGTACTTC. Translating it yields CASSVGWAKNIQYF.

V gene TRBV7-2 combines with J gene TRBJ2-3; D may be TRBD2 (7 bases). The CDR3 runs to 17 residues. Trimming shortened V by 0 bases and J by 1 base, and 14 bases separated the two germline ends. CDR1 SGHTA and CDR2 FQGNSA come from the germline V gene. The chain's CDR3 is CASSLARGGARTDTQYF. The CDR3 DNA reads as TGTGCCAGCAGCTTAGCGAGGGGGGGGGCTCGCACAGATACGCAGTATTTT.

This CDR3 reads CASSRGVDRLGDTEAFF. In DNA, the CDR3 is TGTGCCAGCAGCCGAGGGGTCGACAGGTTGGGAGACACTGAAGCTTTCTTT. This chain connects TRBV5-4 to TRBJ1-1, with a possible D match to TRBD1 (6 bases). This CDR3 is 17 amino acids long. CDR1 and CDR2 (germline): SGHNT, YYREEE (reference sequence). Trimming removed 4 bases at V and 3 bases at J, with 22 bases between.

The chain carries TRBV5-4 and TRBJ2-4; 8 bases are shared with TRBD2. The CDR3 consists of 16 residues. The V and J ends lost 0 bases and 6 bases, in that order; junction bases with no gene match: 8. Looked up from germline, CDR1 is SGHNT and CDR2 is YYREEE (reference sequence). CDR3 DNA sequence: TGTGCCAGCAGCTTGGACGGGAGGGCCAGGGGAAACATTCAGTACTTC. Its protein is CASSLDGRARGNIQYF. The variable domain in full, with the rest retrieved from reference TRBV5-4 and TRBJ2-4, is ETGVTQSPTHLIKTRGQQVTLRCSSQSGHNTVSWYQQALGQGPQFIFQYYREEENGRGNFPPRFSGLQFPNYSSELNVNALELDDSALYLCASSLDGRARGNIQYFGAGTRLSVL.

This rearrangement joins TRBV28 to TRBJ1-2; maybe TRBD1 (6 bases). Trimming cost V 5 bases and J 7 bases, with 23 bases left between them. In germline, CDR1 is MDHEN, CDR2 SYDVKM. The CDR3 is 16 amino acids. The CDR3 here is CASSPGMGRGDPGYTF. CDR3 nucleotide sequence: TGTGCCAGCAGTCCCGGAATGGGGAGGGGGGATCCTGGCTACACCTTC.

The chain employs TRBV20-1 and TRBJ1-5; D unclear. The CDR3 runs to 11 residues. Between the trimmed V and J ends, which lost 3 bases and 5 bases, there was a span of 5 bases. Germline V gene data show CDR1 as DFQATT and CDR2 as SNEGSKA (reference sequence). The CDR3 spells CSASGDQPQHF. In nucleotides, the CDR3 is TGCAGTGCTAGTGGGGATCAGCCCCAGCATTTT.

J is TRBJ1-1 and V is TRBV7-9; 7 nucleotides line up with TRBD1. Germline V gives CDR1 SEHNR, CDR2 FQNEAQ (reference sequence). V lost 5 bases and J lost 1; bases outside the gene matches: 7. The CDR3 is 15 residues long. The CDR3 nucleotides are TGTGCCAGCAGCCTTGAAGGACAGGCGAACACTGAAGCTTTCTTT. Translated, it gives CASSLEGQANTEAFF.

V is TRBV5-8 and J is TRBJ2-3; D is tentatively TRBD1 or TRBD2 (6 bases each). The V end lost 4 bases, the J end lost 0 bases, and 12 bases lay between the germline ends. Germline-derived CDR1 and CDR2 are SGHTS and YDEGEE. The CDR3 contains 15 residues. The CDR3, as DNA: TGTGCCAGCAGCAAGGAGGGGGGTAGCACAGATACGCAGTATTTT. This translates into CASSKEGGSTDTQYF.

The chain employs TRBV7-2 and TRBJ2-7; D perhaps matches TRBD1 (5 bases). The V gene's germline CDR1 is SGHTA and CDR2 FQGNSA. Trimming took off 5 bases at V and 4 bases at J, with 12 bases between the two ends. The CDR3 spans 13 residues. CDR3: CASSPDRLYEQYF. The CDR3 DNA sequence: TGTGCCAGCAGCCCTGACAGACTGTACGAGCAGTACTTC.

V usage is TRBV9 and J usage is TRBJ2-7; weak D call: TRBD1 (5 bases). Germline V gene data show CDR1 as SGDLS and CDR2 as YYNGEE. The CDR3 length is 15 residues. The germline V and J ends were trimmed by 1 base and 3 bases, with 14 bases remaining between them. In DNA form, the CDR3 reads TGTGCCAGCAGCGTATCTGGACAAGCAGACTACGAGCAGTACTTC. Protein product: CASSVSGQADYEQYF. The whole variable domain, remainder taken from reference TRBV9 and TRBJ2-7, is DSGVTQTPKHLITATGQRVTLRCSPRSGDLSVYWYQQSLDQGLQFLIQYYNGEERAKGNILERFSAQQFPDLHSELNLSSLELGDSALYFCASSVSGQADYEQYFGPGTRLTVT.

This chain connects TRBV7-2 to TRBJ1-1; no firm D call. Trimming took off 2 bases at V and 2 bases at J, with 6 bases between the two ends. Germline assignment: CDR1 SGHTA and CDR2 FQGNSA. The CDR3 contains 13 residues. CDR3 in DNA: TGTGCCAGCAGCTTATGGGAAAACACTGAAGCTTTCTTT. It yields the protein CASSLWENTEAFF.

The chain is built from TRBV5-1 and TRBJ2-7; 8 nucleotides line up with TRBD1. In germline, CDR1 is SGHRS, CDR2 YFSETQ. Unmatched junction bases numbered 17, after V lost 3 bases and J lost 6 bases. CDR3 size: 17 residues. The CDR3 region has the DNA TGCGCCAGCAGCTGGGCCGGGACGCCGACAGGGGCGGGCGAGCAGTACTTC. This translates into CASSWAGTPTGAGEQYF. The full variable domain, with the rest looked up from reference TRBV5-1 and TRBJ2-7, is KAGVTQTPRYLIKTRGQQVTLSCSPISGHRSVSWYQQTPGQGLQFLFEYFSETQRNKGNFPGRFSGRQFSNSRSEMNVSTLELGDSALYLCASSWAGTPTGAGEQYFGPGTRLTVT.

The chain combines TRBV3-1 (or the pseudogene TRBV3-2) with TRBJ2-3, with TRBD2 identical over 7 bases. Per germline, CDR1 LGHDT and CDR2 YNNKEL (reference sequence). V was pared by 0 bases and J by 1 base, with 7 bases of the junction left unmatched. This CDR3 has 17 residues. CDR3 in DNA: TGTGCCAGCAGCCAAGATAGGGCTAGCGGCCGCACAGATACGCAGTATTTT. Translating gives CASSQDRASGRTDTQYF.

This clone was detected only a few times. V and J are TRBV4-3 and TRBJ2-1; 8 bases align to TRBD2. Germline V gene lookup returns CDR1 LGHNA and CDR2 YSLEER. This CDR3 is 17 amino acids long. The J segment lost 7 bases and the V segment lost 0 bases, leaving 11 bases of the junction unmatched. The DNA for the CDR3 is TGCGCCAGCAGCCAAGAAGGCCCGGGCCGCGGGGGGAATGAGCAGTTCTTC. Translation: CASSQEGPGRGGNEQFF.

The J gene is TRBJ1-4, the V gene TRBV29-1, with D possibly being TRBD1 (5 bases). The V end lost 1 base, the J end lost 0 bases, and 9 bases lay between the germline ends. CDR1 and CDR2 from the germline V gene are SQVTM and ANQGSEA. The CDR3 consists of 15 residues. The CDR3 protein is CSVEGGHSTNEKLFF. Here the CDR3 DNA reads TGCAGCGTTGAAGGGGGCCACTCAACTAATGAAAAACTGTTTTTT.

The rearrangement uses TRBV20-1 and TRBJ1-1, with 8 nucleotides matching TRBD1. The junction had 4 bases not matched to a gene; V was cut back by 1 base and J by 12 bases. Germline CDR1 and CDR2: DFQATT and SNEGSKA (reference sequence). The CDR3 has 11 amino acids. For the CDR3, the DNA is TGCAGTGCTAGAGCAGGGGGCGCGACTTTCTTT. Protein sequence: CSARAGGATFF.

V gene TRBV5-6 combines with J gene TRBJ1-1; 7 bases are shared with TRBD1. This CDR3 has 15 residues. Trimming removed 3 bases from V and 0 bases from J; junction bases left unmatched: 5. CDR1 is SGHDT, CDR2 YYEEEE, per germline. This CDR3 reads CASSWGDSLNTEAFF. DNA of the CDR3: TGTGCCAGCAGCTGGGGGGACAGTCTGAACACTGAAGCTTTCTTT. The whole variable domain, remainder taken from reference TRBV5-6 and TRBJ1-1, is DAGVTQSPTHLIKTRGQQVTLRCSPKSGHDTVSWYQQALGQGPQFIFQYYEEEERQRGNFPDRFSGHQFPNYSSELNVNALLLGDSALYLCASSWGDSLNTEAFFGQGTRLTVV.

The chain has TRBV6-5 and TRBJ1-6; 9 bases line up with TRBD1. Germline-derived CDR1 and CDR2 are MNHEY and SVGAGI. V shed 2 bases and J 9 bases; nucleotides not matched to a gene: 2. The CDR3 is 14 residues long. In DNA, the CDR3 is TGTGCCAGCAGTTACACAGGGGGCCCTTCACCCCTCCACTTT. Translation: CASSYTGGPSPLHF.

The chain links TRBV6-2 or TRBV6-3 to TRBJ2-1; 8 bases fit TRBD2. The CDR3 is 17 amino acids. Germline CDR1 and CDR2: MNHEY and SVGEGT. The V segment lost 6 bases and the J segment 5 bases; nucleotides outside the gene matches: 15. CDR3 residues: CASSLTGSGGADNEQFF. The DNA for the CDR3 is TGTGCCAGCAGCTTAACCGGAAGCGGGGGAGCGGACAATGAGCAGTTCTTC.

DNA of the CDR3: TGTGCCAGCAGCGACGGTGGGAGGGAGGGGGATACGCAGTATTTT. It codes for CASSDGGREGDTQYF. This chain links TRBV6-6 with TRBJ2-3, with TRBD2 matching 7 bases. CDR3 length: 15 residues. The germline CDR1 and CDR2 sequences are MNHNY and SVGAGI (reference sequence). After removal of 6 bases from V and 6 bases from J, the junction contained 12 bases not matched to a gene.

V gene TRBV7-6 combines with J gene TRBJ2-7, with 8 bases aligning to TRBD2. This CDR3 is built from 15 residues. Trimming at V came to 4 bases and at J to 5 bases, leaving 10 bases not matched to a gene. Germline V gene sequence: CDR1 SGHVS, CDR2 FNYEAQ. CDR3 bases: TGTGCCAGCAGCTCCCAATGGCGGGAGGCCCACGAGCAGTACTTC. It is translated as CASSSQWREAHEQYF.

The rearrangement links TRBV19 to TRBJ2-7, with a weak D call TRBD2 (5 bases). Germline values: CDR1 LNHDA, CDR2 SQIVND (reference sequence). The CDR3 covers 16 residues. Trimming pared 3 bases from V and 6 bases from J, leaving 21 bases between. CDR3 sequence: CASSILSSPGVFEQYF. CDR3 in DNA: TGTGCCAGTAGTATCCTATCTTCTCCCGGGGTCTTCGAGCAGTACTTC.

The chain couples TRBV6-6 to TRBJ1-5; D is unresolved. From germline, CDR1 is MNHNY and CDR2 SVGAGI (reference sequence). This CDR3 region has 13 residues. Trimming removed 5 bases at V and 1 base at J, with 6 bases between. The CDR3 loop is CASSQTSNQPQHF. The CDR3 DNA reads TGTGCCAGCAGTCAGACCAGCAATCAGCCCCAGCATTTT.

The chain recombines TRBV7-2 with TRBJ2-1, with no clear D. Germline V gene sequence: CDR1 SGHTA, CDR2 FQGNSA. This CDR3 is 15 amino acids long. The V gene lost 0 bases and the J gene lost 3 bases, with 9 bases spanning the gap. The CDR3 region is CASSLAPSIYNEQFF. CDR3 coding DNA: TGTGCCAGCAGCTTAGCGCCCAGTATCTACAATGAGCAGTTCTTC.

In nucleotides, the CDR3 is TGCAGTGCTAGTACGACTAGTAACACCGGGGAGCTGTTTTTT. Encoded protein: CSASTTSNTGELFF. V is TRBV20-1 and J is TRBJ2-2, with a possible D match to TRBD2 (6 bases). Germline lookup yields CDR1 DFQATT and CDR2 SNEGSKA (reference sequence). This CDR3 region has 14 residues. Deletions cut 3 bases from V and 2 bases from J, with 10 bases between.

In this sample, this clone turned up once. The chain has TRBV29-1 and TRBJ1-3; no firm D call. V was pared by 5 bases and J by 3 bases, with 8 bases between. Looked up from germline, CDR1 is SQVTM and CDR2 is ANQGSEA. CDR3 size: 12 residues. The CDR3: CSVRAFGNTIYF. DNA of the CDR3: TGCAGCGTTCGAGCGTTTGGAAACACCATATATTTT.